This T cell receptor (beta chain) derives from a study of beta chain features in type 1 diabetes. About this clone: Its specificity is unknown.

Every bit of the isolated RNA underwent reverse transcription, so sequencing read expressed TCRB transcripts. TCRdb keeps only in-frame clones here, not all; method: immunoSEQ multiplex PCR. The table includes 150,000 to 200,000 clones, approximately 62% detected once. The authors took one heparinised blood draw, averaging approximately 0.12 L, from each donor. A sort by CD45RO/CCR7/CD25/CD127/CD95/CD27 yielded CD4+ naive, central memory, regulatory and stem cell-like memory cells. Study results and limitations: Unsettled here was the matter of whether HLA type influences TCRB rearrangement. Researchers report that Type 1 diabetes patients had moderately but significantly shorter TCRB CDR3s across all four CD4+ subsets.

V shed 1 base and J 9 bases; nucleotides not matched to a gene: 2. The CDR3 runs to 14 residues. Germline CDR1 LGHNA, CDR2 YSLEER. Sequencing was performed on naive CD4+ T cells from blood. The receptor's source is a man aged 25 to 40 with type 1 diabetes. The rearrangement uses TRBV4-3 and TRBJ1-6; 8 bases map to TRBD1. CDR3 loop: CASSQGQGASPLHF. CDR3 DNA: TGCGCCAGCAGCCAAGGCCAGGGGGCTTCACCCCTCCACTTT.